The clone carrying this T cell receptor beta chain was detected ten times or more. Its antigen is still unknown. The data were obtained in a study of metastatic and nonmetastatic thyroid tumors. Overall study context: Malignant thyroid and benign thyroid patients provided blood and tumor or nodule tissue whose repertoires were compared. General study points: Significantly higher TCR beta diversity was reportedly seen in malignant thyroid tumors than benign nodules, in blood and tumor.

Each patient went into thyroid surgery without having received any treatment. Study processing details: Building a distant-metastasis classifier for papillary thyroid cancer drew on CDR3 differences across clinicopathological groups. TCRdb ran MiXCR on the PCR reads. It is TCRdb's table, rather than the study itself, that gives the V and J calls and clone size. The sample holds roughly 65,000 clones; approximately 15% are singletons and the top ten take approximately 7%. CDR1 is MNHEY, CDR2 SVGAGI, per germline. This CDR3 is 18 amino acids long. V was pared by 5 bases and J by 6 bases, with 19 bases of the junction left unmatched.

Sequenced material: blood. This chain joins TRBV6-5 and TRBJ2-1; 7 bases are shared with TRBD1. This receptor was identified in a male donor with papillary thyroid cancer or a benign thyroid nodule (not recorded which). Some clones in this sample may be carry-over from other donors' samples. The CDR3 DNA follows: TGTGCCAGCAGTCCCAACACGTATATCTACGACAGGGTCAATGAGCAGTTCTTC. Encoded protein: CASSPNTYIYDRVNEQFF.